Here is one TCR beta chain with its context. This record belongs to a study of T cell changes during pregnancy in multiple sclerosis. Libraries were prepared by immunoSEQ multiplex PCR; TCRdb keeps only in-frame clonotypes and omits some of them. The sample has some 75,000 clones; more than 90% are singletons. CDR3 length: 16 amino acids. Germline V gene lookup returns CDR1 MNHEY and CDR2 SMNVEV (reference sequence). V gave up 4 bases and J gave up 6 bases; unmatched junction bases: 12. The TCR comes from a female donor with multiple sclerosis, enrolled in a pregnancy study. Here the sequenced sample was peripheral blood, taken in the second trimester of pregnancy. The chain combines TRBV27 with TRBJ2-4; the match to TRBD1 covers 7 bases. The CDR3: CASSSNLRQGRNIQYF. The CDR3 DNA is TGTGCCAGCAGTTCGAACCTACGACAGGGTAGAAACATTCAGTACTTC.